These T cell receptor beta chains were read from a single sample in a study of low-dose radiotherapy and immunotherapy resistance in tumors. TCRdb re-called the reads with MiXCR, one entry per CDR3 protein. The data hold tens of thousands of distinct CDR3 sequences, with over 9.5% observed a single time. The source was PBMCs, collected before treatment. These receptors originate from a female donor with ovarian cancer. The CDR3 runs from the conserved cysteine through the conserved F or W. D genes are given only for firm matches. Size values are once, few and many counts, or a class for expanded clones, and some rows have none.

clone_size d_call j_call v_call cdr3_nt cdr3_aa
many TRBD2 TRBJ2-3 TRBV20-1 TGCAGTGCCACCTTAGCGGGAGCAGATACGCAGTATTTT CSATLAGADTQYF
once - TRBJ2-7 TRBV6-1 TGTGCCAGCACCATAGGCCGGACCAGCGGGTACGAGCCGTACTTC CASTIGRTSGYEPYF
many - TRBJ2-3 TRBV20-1 TGCAGTGCCAGGCCGGGAGACGGCACAGATACGCAGTATTTT CSARPGDGTDTQYF
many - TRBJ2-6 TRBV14 TGTGCCAGCAGCCAAGGTGGGGCCAACGTCCTGACTTTC CASSQGGANVLTF
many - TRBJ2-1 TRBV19 TGTGCCAGTAGTATAAGGACAGCTTCAGCCGGGGAGCAGTTCTTC CASSIRTASAGEQFF
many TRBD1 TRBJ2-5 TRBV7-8 TGTGCCAGCAGCCCAGGACAGGGGGCCGGGGAGACCCAGTACTTC CASSPGQGAGETQYF
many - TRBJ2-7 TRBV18 TGTGCCAGCTCACCACCTCTCAGCTCCTACGAGCAGTACTTC CASSPPLSSYEQYF
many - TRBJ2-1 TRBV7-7 TGTGCTAGCAGCCGGTGGACCGGGGCCCACAATGAGCAGTTCTTC CASSRWTGAHNEQFF
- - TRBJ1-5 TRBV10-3 TGTGCCATCAGTGGAGGGGGGAATCAGCCCCAGCATTTT CAISGGGNQPQHF
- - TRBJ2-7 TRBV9 TGTGCCAGCAGCGTGGACGGATACGAGCAGTACTTC CASSVDGYEQYF
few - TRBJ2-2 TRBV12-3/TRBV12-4 - CASSTLAGGTGELFFF
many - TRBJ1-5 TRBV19 TGTGCCAGCACCAAACAGGGAACCCAGCCCCAGCATTTT CASTKQGTQPQHF
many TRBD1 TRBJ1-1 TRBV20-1 TGCAGTGCTAGGACCCAGGGGGCTGCTTTCTTT CSARTQGAAFF
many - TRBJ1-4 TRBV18 TGTGCCAGCTCACCAGGGGACCGGGCTGCAAATGAAAAACTGTTTTTT CASSPGDRAANEKLFF
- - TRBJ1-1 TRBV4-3 TGCGCCAGCAGCCCCCTTTTTGTCGCCAGGAACACTGAAGCTTTCTTT CASSPLFVARNTEAFF
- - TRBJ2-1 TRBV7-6 TGTGCCAGCAGCTTCGTGGAGGGGAATGAGCAGTTCTTC CASSFVEGNEQFF
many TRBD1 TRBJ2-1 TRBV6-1 TGTGCCAGCAGTGAATGGGGGACAGGGACTTACAATGAGCAGTTCTTC CASSEWGTGTYNEQFF
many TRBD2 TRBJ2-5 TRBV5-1 TGCGCCAGCAGACCCGGGACTAGAGAAGAGACCCAGTACTTC CASRPGTREETQYF
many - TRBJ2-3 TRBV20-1 TGCAGTGCCCAAGGGTGGAACACCTTTAGCACAGATACGCAGTATTTT CSAQGWNTFSTDTQYF
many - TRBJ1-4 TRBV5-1 TGCGCCAGCAGCTTGGAAGGAGCAACTAATGAAAAACTGTTTTTT CASSLEGATNEKLFF
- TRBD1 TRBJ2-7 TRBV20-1 TGCAGTGCTCGCCGACAGGGGGGTCTCTACGAGCAGTACTTC CSARRQGGLYEQYF
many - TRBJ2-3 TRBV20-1 TGCAGTGCTAGAGAAGACTATCCTACGCAGTATTTT CSAREDYPTQYF
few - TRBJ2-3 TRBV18 TGTGCCATCCAACCGGGACTGTCCACAGATACGCAGTATTTT CAIQPGLSTDTQYF
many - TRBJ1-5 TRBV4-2 TGTGCCAGCAGCCAAGATATAGGGGCGCGCAATCAGCCCCAGCATTTT CASSQDIGARNQPQHF
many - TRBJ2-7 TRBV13 TGTGCCAGCAGCCCACGTGGTGGGCCCCCGAACTTC CASSPRGGPPNF
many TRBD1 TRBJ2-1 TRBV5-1 TGCGCCAGCAGCTTGTCGGGACAGGCCTACAATGAGCAGTTCTTC CASSLSGQAYNEQFF
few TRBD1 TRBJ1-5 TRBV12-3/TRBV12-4 TGTGCCAGCAGTAGCCGGACAGGGGGCTTCAATCAGCCCCAGCATTTT CASSSRTGGFNQPQHF
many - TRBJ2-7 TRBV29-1 TGCAGCGTTTCCCAGAGGCCAGCCGCGGTGAGGGAGCAGTACTTC CSVSQRPAAVREQYF
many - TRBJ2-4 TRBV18 TGTGCCAGCTCACCACCGTCTAGCAAAAACATTCAGTACTTC CASSPPSSKNIQYF
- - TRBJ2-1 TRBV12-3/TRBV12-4 TGTGCCAGTTTGGGTGTACCCTACAATGAGCAGTTCTTC CASLGVPYNEQFF
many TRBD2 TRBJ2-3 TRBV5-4 TGTGCCAGCAGCTCTCTAGCGGGGGACACAGATACGCAGTATTTT CASSSLAGDTDTQYF
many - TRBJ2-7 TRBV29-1 TGCAGCGTTGAAGAAAGGCAGGGCTCCTACGAGCAGTACTTC CSVEERQGSYEQYF
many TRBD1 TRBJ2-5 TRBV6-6 TGTGCCAGCAGTTGGGGGACAGGGGAGACCCAGTACTTC CASSWGTGETQYF
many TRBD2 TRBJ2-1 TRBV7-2 TGTGCCAGCAGCTTCTGGGTAGCGGGAGTTAATGAGCAGTTCTTC CASSFWVAGVNEQFF
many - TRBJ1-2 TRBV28 TGTGCCAGCAGTTTCTTAGGGAAAAGGAGGGGTTTTGGCTACACCTTC CASSFLGKRRGFGYTF
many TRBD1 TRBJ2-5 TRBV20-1 TGCAGTGCTCAGGACAGGGCTATAGAGACCCAGTACTTC CSAQDRAIETQYF
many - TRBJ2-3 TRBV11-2 TGTGCCAGCAGCTTAGGCCAGGTCCGGGGAGGGCGACAGGCAGATACGCAGTATTTT CASSLGQVRGGRQADTQYF
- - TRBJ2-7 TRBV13 TGTGCCAGCTACGAGGCAGGGTATTCCTACGAGCAGTACTTC CASYEAGYSYEQYF
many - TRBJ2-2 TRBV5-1 TGCGCCAGCAGAGTTAACACCGGGGAGCTGTTTTTT CASRVNTGELFF
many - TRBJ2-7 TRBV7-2 TGTGCCAGCAGCTTAGCGCCATTGGGGGCCCAAAGGAACGAGCAGTACTTC CASSLAPLGAQRNEQYF
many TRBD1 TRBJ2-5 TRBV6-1 TGTGCCAGCAGGCCGGGGACAGTCCAAGAGACCCAGTACTTC CASRPGTVQETQYF
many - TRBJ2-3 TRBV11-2 TGTGCCAGCAGCTCCCGGGGGGCCAGCACAGATACGCAGTATTTT CASSSRGASTDTQYF
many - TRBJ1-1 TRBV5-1 TGCGCCAGCAGCTTGTCGGTCAGTCCGAACACTGAAGCTTTCTTT CASSLSVSPNTEAFF
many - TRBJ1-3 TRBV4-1 TGCGCCAGCAGCCTAGGGACGTACTCCTCTGGAAACACCATATATTTT CASSLGTYSSGNTIYF
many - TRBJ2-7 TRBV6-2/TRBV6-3 TGTGCCAGCAGACAGGCAGATATATCGGGCGAGCAGTACTTC CASRQADISGEQYF
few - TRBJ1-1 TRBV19 TGTGCCAGTAGTACAGGGCACACTGAAGCTTTCTTT CASSTGHTEAFF
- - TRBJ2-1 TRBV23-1 TGCGCCAGCCGCAGCTTAAATGAGCAGTTCTTC CASRSLNEQFF
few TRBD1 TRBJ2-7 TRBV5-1 TGCGCCAGCAGCAAAACAGGGGAACCCAACGAGCAGTACTTC CASSKTGEPNEQYF
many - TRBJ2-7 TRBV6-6 TGTGCCAGCAACCTGGCGGGGTCCTACTACGAGCAGTACTTC CASNLAGSYYEQYF